This T cell receptor beta chain came from a study of graft-versus-host responses after intestinal transplantation. The CDR3 has 17 residues. Germline CDR1 PRHDT, CDR2 FYEKMQ (reference sequence). Trimming left V 5 bases short and J 0 bases short, with 17 bases between. This clone is labeled medium-sized. The repertoire was sequenced with immunoSEQ multiplex PCR; TCRdb's copy has only in-frame clones and lacks some. The repertoire holds approximately 15,000 clones, with 30% as singletons. Irradiated, violet-dye-labeled stimulators (about 200,000) were plated alongside about 200,000 CFSE-labeled responders.

V is TRBV13 and J is TRBJ2-1, with D perhaps matching TRBD1 (6 bases). The sequence derives from a human patient who received an intestinal transplant. This specimen was alloreactive CD8+ T cells from a mixed lymphocyte reaction culture, taken before intestinal transplant. The subset denotes: CFSE-low proliferating T cells sorted from roughly six-day pre-transplant mixed lymphocyte reaction (GvH or HvG direction). The CDR3 reads CASSPPLGQSSYNEQFF. For the CDR3, the DNA is TGTGCCAGCAGCCCACCCCTAGGACAGAGCTCCTACAATGAGCAGTTCTTC.